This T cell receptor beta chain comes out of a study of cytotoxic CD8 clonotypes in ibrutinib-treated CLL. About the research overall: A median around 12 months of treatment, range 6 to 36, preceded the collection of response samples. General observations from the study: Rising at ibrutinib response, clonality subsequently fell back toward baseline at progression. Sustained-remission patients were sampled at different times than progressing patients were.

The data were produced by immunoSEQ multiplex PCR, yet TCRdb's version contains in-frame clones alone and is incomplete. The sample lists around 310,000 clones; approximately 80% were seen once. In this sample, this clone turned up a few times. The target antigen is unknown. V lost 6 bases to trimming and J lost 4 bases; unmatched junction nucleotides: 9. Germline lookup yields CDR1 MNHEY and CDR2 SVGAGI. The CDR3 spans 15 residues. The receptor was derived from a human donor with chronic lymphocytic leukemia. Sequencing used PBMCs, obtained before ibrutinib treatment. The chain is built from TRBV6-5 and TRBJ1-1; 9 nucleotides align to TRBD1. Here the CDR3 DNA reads TGTGCCAGCAGCCGACCGGGACAGGGAGTCACTGAAGCTTTCTTT. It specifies CASSRPGQGVTEAFF.